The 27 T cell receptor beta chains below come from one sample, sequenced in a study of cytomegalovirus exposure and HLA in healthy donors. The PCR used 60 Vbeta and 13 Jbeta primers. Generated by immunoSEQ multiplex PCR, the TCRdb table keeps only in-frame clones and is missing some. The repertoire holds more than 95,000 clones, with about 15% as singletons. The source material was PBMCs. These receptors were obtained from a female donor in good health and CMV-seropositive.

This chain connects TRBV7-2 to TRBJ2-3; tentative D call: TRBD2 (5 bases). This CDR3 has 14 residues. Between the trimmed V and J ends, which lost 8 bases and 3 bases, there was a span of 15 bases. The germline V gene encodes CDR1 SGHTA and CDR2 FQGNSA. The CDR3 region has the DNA TGTGCCAGCTCCCGGACTTCTTCTACAGATACGCAGTATTTT. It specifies CASSRTSSTDTQYF.

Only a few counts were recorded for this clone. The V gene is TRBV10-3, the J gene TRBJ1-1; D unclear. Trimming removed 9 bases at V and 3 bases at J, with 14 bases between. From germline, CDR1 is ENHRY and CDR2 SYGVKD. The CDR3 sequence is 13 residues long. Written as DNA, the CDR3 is TGTGCCATAGAGCGGGAAAGGGACACTGAAGCTTTCTTT. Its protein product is CAIERERDTEAFF.

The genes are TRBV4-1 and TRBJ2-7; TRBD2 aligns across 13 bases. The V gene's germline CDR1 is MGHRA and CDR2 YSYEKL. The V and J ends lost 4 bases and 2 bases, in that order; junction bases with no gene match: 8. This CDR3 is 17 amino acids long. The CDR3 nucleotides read TGCGCCAGCAGCCTGGGACTAGCGGGGACGTCGACCTACGAGCAGTACTTC. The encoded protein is CASSLGLAGTSTYEQYF.

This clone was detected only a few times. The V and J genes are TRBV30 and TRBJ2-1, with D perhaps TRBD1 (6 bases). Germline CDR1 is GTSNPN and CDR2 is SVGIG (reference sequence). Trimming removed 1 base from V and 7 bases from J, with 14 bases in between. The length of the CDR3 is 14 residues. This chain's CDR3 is CAWSAGTSSNEQFF. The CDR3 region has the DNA TGTGCCTGGAGTGCTGGGACATCGAGTAATGAGCAGTTCTTC.

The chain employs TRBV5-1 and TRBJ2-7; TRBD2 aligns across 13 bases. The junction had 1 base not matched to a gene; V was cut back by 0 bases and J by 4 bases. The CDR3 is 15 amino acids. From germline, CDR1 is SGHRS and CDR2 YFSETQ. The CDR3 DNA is TGCGCCAGCAGCTTGGTACTAGCGGGAGGGTACGAGCAGTACTTC. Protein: CASSLVLAGGYEQYF. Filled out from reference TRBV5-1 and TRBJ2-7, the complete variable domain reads KAGVTQTPRYLIKTRGQQVTLSCSPISGHRSVSWYQQTPGQGLQFLFEYFSETQRNKGNFPGRFSGRQFSNSRSEMNVSTLELGDSALYLCASSLVLAGGYEQYFGPGTRLTVT.

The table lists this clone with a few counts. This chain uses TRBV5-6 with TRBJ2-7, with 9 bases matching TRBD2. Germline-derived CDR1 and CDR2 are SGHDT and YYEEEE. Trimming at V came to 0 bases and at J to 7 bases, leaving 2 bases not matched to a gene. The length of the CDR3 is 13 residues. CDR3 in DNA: TGTGCCAGCAGCTTGGCTAGCGGGATAGAGCAGTACTTC. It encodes CASSLASGIEQYF.

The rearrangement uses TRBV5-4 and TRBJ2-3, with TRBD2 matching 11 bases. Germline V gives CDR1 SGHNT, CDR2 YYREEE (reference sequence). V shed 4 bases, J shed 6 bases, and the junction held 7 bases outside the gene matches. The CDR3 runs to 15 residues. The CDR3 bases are TGTGCCAGCAGCCCCAGACTAGCGGGAACCGATACGCAGTATTTT. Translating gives CASSPRLAGTDTQYF. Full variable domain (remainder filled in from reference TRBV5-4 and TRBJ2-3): ETGVTQSPTHLIKTRGQQVTLRCSSQSGHNTVSWYQQALGQGPQFIFQYYREEENGRGNFPPRFSGLQFPNYSSELNVNALELDDSALYLCASSPRLAGTDTQYFGPGTRLTVL.

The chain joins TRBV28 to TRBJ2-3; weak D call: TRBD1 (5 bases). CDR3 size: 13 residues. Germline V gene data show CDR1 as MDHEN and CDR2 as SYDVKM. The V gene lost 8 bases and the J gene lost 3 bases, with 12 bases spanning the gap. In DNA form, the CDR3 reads TGTGCCAGCGGGGCCGGAGTGACAGATACGCAGTATTTT. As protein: CASGAGVTDTQYF.

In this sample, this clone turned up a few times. The CDR3 loop reads CASSSTSGRSSYEQYF. The CDR3 region has the DNA TGTGCCAGCAGCTCGACTAGCGGGAGAAGCTCCTACGAGCAGTACTTC. V is TRBV7-8 and J is TRBJ2-7, with TRBD2 identical over 12 bases. Per germline, CDR1 SGHVS and CDR2 FQNEAQ. The length of the CDR3 is 16 residues. Trimming cost V 4 bases and J 0 bases; bases outside gene matches: 4.

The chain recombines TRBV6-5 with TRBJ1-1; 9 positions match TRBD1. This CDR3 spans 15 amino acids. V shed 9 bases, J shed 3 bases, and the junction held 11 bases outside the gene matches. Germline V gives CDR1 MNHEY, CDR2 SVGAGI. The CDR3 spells CASSGTGRGYTEAFF. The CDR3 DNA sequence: TGTGCCAGTAGTGGGACAGGGAGGGGATACACTGAAGCTTTCTTT.

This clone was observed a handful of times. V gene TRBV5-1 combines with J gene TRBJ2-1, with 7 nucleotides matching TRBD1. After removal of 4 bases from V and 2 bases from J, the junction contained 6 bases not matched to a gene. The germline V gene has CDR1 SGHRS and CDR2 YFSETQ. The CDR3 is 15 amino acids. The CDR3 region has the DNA TGCGCCAGCAGCCTTCAGACAGGGACCTACAATGAGCAGTTCTTC. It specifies CASSLQTGTYNEQFF.

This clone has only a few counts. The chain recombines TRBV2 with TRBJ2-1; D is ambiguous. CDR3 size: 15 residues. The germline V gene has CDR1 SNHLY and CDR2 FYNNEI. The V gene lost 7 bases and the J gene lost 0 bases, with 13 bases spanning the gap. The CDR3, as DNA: TGTGCCAGCATTGGTGTCTCGGGCTCCTACAATGAGCAGTTCTTC. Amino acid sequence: CASIGVSGSYNEQFF. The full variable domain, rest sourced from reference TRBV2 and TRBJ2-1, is EPEVTQTPSHQVTQMGQEVILRCVPISNHLYFYWYRQILGQKVEFLVSFYNNEISEKSEIFDDQFSVERPDGSNFTLKIRSTKLEDSAMYFCASIGVSGSYNEQFFGPGTRLTVL.

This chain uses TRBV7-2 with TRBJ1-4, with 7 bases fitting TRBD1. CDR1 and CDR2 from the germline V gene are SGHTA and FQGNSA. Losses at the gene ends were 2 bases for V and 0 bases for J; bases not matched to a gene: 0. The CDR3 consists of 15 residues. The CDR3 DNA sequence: TGTGCCAGCAGCTTACAGGGGGCAACTAATGAAAAACTGTTTTTT. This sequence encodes CASSLQGATNEKLFF.

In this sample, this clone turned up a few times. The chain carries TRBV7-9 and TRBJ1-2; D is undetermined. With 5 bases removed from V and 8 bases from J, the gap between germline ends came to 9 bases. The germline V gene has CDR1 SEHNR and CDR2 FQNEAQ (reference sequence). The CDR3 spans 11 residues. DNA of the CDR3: TGTGCCAGCAGCGACGGAGGGGGCTACACCTTC. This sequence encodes CASSDGGGYTF.

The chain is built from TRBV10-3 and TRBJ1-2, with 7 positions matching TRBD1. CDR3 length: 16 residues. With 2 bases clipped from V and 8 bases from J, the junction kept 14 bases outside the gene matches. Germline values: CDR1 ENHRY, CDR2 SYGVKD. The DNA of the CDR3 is TGTGCCATCAGTGAGCCCGCCTTTCGACAGGGTGGCGGCTACACCTTC. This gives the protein CAISEPAFRQGGGYTF.

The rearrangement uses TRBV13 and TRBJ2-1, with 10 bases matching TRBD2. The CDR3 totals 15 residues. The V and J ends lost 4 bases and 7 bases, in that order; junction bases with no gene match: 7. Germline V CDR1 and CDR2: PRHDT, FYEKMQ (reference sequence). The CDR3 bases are TGTGCCAGCAGCTCCCGGGCTAGCGGGAGAAATGAGCAGTTCTTC. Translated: CASSSRASGRNEQFF.

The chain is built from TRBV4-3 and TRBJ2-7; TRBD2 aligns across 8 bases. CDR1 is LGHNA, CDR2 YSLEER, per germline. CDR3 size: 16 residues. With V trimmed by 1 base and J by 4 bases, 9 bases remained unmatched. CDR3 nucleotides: TGCGCCAGCAGCCAAGTGGTAGCGGGAACCTTTTACGAGCAGTACTTC. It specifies CASSQVVAGTFYEQYF.

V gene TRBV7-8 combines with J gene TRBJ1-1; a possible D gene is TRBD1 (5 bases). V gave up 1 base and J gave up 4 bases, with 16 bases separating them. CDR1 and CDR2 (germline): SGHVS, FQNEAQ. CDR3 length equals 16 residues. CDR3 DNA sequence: TGTGCCAGCAGCTTAGTAAGGGACTCAATTTCCACTGAAGCTTTCTTT. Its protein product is CASSLVRDSISTEAFF.

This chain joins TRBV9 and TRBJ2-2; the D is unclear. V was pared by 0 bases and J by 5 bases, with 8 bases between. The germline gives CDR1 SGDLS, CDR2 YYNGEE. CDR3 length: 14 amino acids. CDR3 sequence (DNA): TGTGCCAGCAGCGTAGCTACCTGGACCGGGGAGCTGTTTTTT. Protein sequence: CASSVATWTGELFF.

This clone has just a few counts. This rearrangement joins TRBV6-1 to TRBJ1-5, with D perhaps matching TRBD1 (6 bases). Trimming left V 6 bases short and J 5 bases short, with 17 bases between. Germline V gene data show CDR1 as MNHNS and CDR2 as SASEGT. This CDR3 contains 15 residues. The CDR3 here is CASSEIKTGHQPQHF. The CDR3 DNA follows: TGTGCCAGCAGCGAGATCAAAACAGGGCATCAGCCCCAGCATTTT.

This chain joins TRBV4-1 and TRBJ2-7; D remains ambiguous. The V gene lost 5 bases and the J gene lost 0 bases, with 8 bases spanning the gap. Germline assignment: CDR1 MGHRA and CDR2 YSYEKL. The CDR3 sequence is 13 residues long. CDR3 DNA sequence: TGCGCCAGCAGCAGCAAAAGCTCCTACGAGCAGTACTTC. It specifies CASSSKSSYEQYF.

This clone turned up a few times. In nucleotides, the CDR3 is TGTGCCAGCACCGAATCTAGTGGTGAGACCCAGTACTTC. Its protein product is CASTESSGETQYF. The V gene is TRBV27, the J gene TRBJ2-5; D is uncertain. V was pared by 7 bases and J by 5 bases, with 14 bases between. CDR3 length: 13 residues. Germline assignment: CDR1 MNHEY and CDR2 SMNVEV (reference sequence).

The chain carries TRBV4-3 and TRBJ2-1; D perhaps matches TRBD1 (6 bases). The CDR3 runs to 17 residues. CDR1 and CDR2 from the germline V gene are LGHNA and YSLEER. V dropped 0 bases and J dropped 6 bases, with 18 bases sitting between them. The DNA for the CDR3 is TGCGCCAGCAGCCAAGATTGGCAGGGGCTTAAGGGCAATGAGCAGTTCTTC. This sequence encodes CASSQDWQGLKGNEQFF.

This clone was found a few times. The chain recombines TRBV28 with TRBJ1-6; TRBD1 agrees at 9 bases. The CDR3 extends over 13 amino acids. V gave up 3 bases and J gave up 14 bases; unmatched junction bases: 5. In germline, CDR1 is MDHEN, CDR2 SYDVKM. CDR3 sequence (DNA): TGTGCCAGCAGTTTGGACAGGGGTGCGGCCCTCCACTTT. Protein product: CASSLDRGAALHF.

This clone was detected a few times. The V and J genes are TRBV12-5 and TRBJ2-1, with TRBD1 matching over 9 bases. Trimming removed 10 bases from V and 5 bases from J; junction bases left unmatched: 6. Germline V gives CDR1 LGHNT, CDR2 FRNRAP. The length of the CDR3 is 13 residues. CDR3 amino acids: CATGTGLDNEQFF. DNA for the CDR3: TGTGCTACCGGGACAGGGTTGGACAATGAGCAGTTCTTC.

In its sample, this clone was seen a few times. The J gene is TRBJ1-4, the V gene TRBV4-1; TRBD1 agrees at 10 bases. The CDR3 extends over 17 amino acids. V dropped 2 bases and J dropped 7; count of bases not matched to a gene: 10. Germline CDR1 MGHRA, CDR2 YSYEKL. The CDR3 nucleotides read TGCGCCAGCAGCCAATTAACGACAGGGGGCGGGGGTGAAAAACTGTTTTTT. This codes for CASSQLTTGGGGEKLFF.

CDR3 protein: CASRKPDRGHGYTF. The CDR3 nucleotides read TGTGCCAGCAGGAAGCCGGACAGGGGTCATGGCTACACCTTC. V and J are TRBV27 and TRBJ1-2; 9 nucleotides agree with TRBD1. V was clipped by 6 bases and J by 6 bases; unmatched bases: 8. Germline values: CDR1 MNHEY, CDR2 SMNVEV (reference sequence). This CDR3 region has 14 residues.